This TCR beta chain was sequenced during a study of a mutant IDH1 vaccine in newly diagnosed glioma. Regarding the study as a whole: Most patients, 90% to 95%, showed vaccine-induced immune responses.

Sequencing used immunoSEQ multiplex PCR; TCRdb keeps in-frame clones, though not all of them. The repertoire consists of around 64,000 clones, with about 86% occurring once and the leading ten covering 4.6%. Time point in this sample: baseline, week 1 (first vaccination visit). Treatment described: pre-vaccination baseline after standard-of-care therapy. The study enrolled donors with new WHO grade 3 or 4 IDH1-mutant, ATRX-lost astrocytomas. About this clone: Antigen specificity is unknown.

Trimming cost V 4 bases and J 9 bases, with 16 bases left between them. Germline V gene data show CDR1 as MDHEN and CDR2 as SYDVKM. This CDR3 contains 13 residues. The chain carries TRBV28 and TRBJ2-7; D may match TRBD1 or TRBD2 (5 bases each). This clonotype originated in a woman younger than 35 with glioma. Some clones in this sample may be carry-over from other donors' samples. Source: peripheral blood mononuclear cells (PBMCs), taken from a glioma patient treated with radiotherapy, temozolomide or both. CDR3 DNA sequence: TGTGCCAGCAGTTCCCCGGGGCCCAAGGGGCAGTACTTC. Its protein product is CASSSPGPKGQYF.